Listed below are T cell receptor beta chains from one sample, sequenced in a study of shared clonotypes between healthy human individuals. Sequencing was performed with immunoSEQ multiplex PCR; in TCRdb, only in-frame clones are kept and a portion is missing. The repertoire consists of around 1.9 million clones, with around 93% occurring once and the leading ten covering more than 1.5%. The sample comprised naive CD8+ T cells from PBMCs. These receptors all stem from a young man in good health. Some clones in this sample may be carry-over from other donors' samples. Each CDR3 is given with its conserved first and last residue. A D gene is named only where the DNA matches it firmly. Not all rows give a size; the values are once, few, many and, for expanded clones, a class.

J: TRBJ1-2
size: -
V: TRBV7-9
D: -
length: 17
DNA: TGTGCCAGCAGCTTAAGGGGGAGCGAGGCGCTTTCCTATGGCTACACCTTC
CDR3: CASSLRGSEALSYGYTF

J: TRBJ2-5
size: -
V: TRBV9
D: -
length: 14
DNA: TGTGCCAGCAGCGTGGCAGGGACGCAAGAGACCCAGTACTTC
CDR3: CASSVAGTQETQYF

J: TRBJ1-1
size: -
V: TRBV7-9
D: TRBD1
length: 17
DNA: TGTGCCAGCAGCTTCCTCCGGGACAGGGGGCTTAGGACTGAAGCTTTCTTT
CDR3: CASSFLRDRGLRTEAFF

J: TRBJ1-1
size: once
V: TRBV28
D: -
length: 14
DNA: TGTGCCAGCAGTCCGGACCCACTCAGAGCGGAAGCTTTCTTT
CDR3: CASSPDPLRAEAFF

J: TRBJ2-2
size: -
V: TRBV7-8
D: -
length: 18
DNA: TGTGCCAGCAGCTCCGGAACAAGGGGACGGTCGAACACCGGGGAGCTGTTTTTT
CDR3: CASSSGTRGRSNTGELFF

J: TRBJ1-1
size: -
V: TRBV19
D: -
length: 13
DNA: TGTGCCAGTAGTGTAACCCGGGGCACTGAAGCTTTCTTT
CDR3: CASSVTRGTEAFF

J: TRBJ1-2
size: -
V: TRBV25-1
D: TRBD1
length: 12
DNA: TGTGCCAGAAACAGGGGGCATGATGGCTACACCTTC
CDR3: CARNRGHDGYTF

J: TRBJ2-5
size: -
V: TRBV5-1
D: TRBD1
length: 17
DNA: TGCGCCAGCAGCTTGTACGAAACCGGGACAGGGCGGGAGACCCAGTACTTC
CDR3: CASSLYETGTGRETQYF

J: TRBJ1-6
size: -
V: TRBV11-2
D: TRBD1
length: 15
DNA: TGTGCCAGCAGTTCAACAGGGGGTAAAGGTTCACCCCTCCACTTT
CDR3: CASSSTGGKGSPLHF

J: TRBJ2-7
size: once
V: TRBV7-6
D: TRBD1
length: 15
DNA: TGTGCCAGCAGCTCGGGACAGGGTACCTCCTACGAGCAGTACTTC
CDR3: CASSSGQGTSYEQYF

J: TRBJ1-2
size: -
V: TRBV16
D: -
length: 14
DNA: TGTGCCAGCAGCCAATCGAGGGATAACTATGGCTACACCTTC
CDR3: CASSQSRDNYGYTF

J: TRBJ1-5
size: -
V: TRBV7-2
D: -
length: 12
DNA: TGTGCCAGCAGCTTTGGAGGACAGCCCCAGCATTTT
CDR3: CASSFGGQPQHF

J: TRBJ1-2
size: -
V: TRBV4-1
D: TRBD1
length: 16
DNA: TGCGCCAGCAGCCAAGAAAAAGGGACAGGACGGAATGGCTACACCTTC
CDR3: CASSQEKGTGRNGYTF

J: TRBJ2-6
size: -
V: TRBV27
D: -
length: 16
DNA: TGTGCCAGCAGTGGCCTGGTAGGGACCGGGGCCAACGTCCTGACTTTC
CDR3: CASSGLVGTGANVLTF

J: TRBJ2-2
size: -
V: TRBV15
D: TRBD1
length: 17
DNA: TGTGCCACCAGCAGAGATTTTTGGACAGGGGTTGGCGGGGAGCTGTTTTTT
CDR3: CATSRDFWTGVGGELFF

J: TRBJ2-7
size: -
V: TRBV7-3
D: -
length: 14
DNA: TGTGCCAGCAGCTCGGAGGTGGCCCCATCGGGGCAGTACTTC
CDR3: CASSSEVAPSGQYF

J: TRBJ2-1
size: -
V: TRBV7-9
D: -
length: 13
DNA: TGTGCCAGCAGCCTGGAGTGGGGCAATGAGCAGTTCTTC
CDR3: CASSLEWGNEQFF

J: TRBJ1-5
size: -
V: TRBV27
D: -
length: 15
DNA: TGTGCCAGCAGTCCCGTGAGAGGTAGCGGTCAGCCCCAGCATTTT
CDR3: CASSPVRGSGQPQHF

J: TRBJ1-1
size: once
V: TRBV9
D: -
length: 15
DNA: TGTGCCAGCAGCGTGAGGGGGGCCCAGAACACTGAAGCTTTCTTT
CDR3: CASSVRGAQNTEAFF

J: TRBJ2-7
size: -
V: TRBV27
D: -
length: 13
DNA: TGTGCCAGCAGCCTTGGGAAATCCTACGAGCAGTACTTC
CDR3: CASSLGKSYEQYF

J: TRBJ2-2
size: -
V: TRBV10-3
D: -
length: 15
DNA: TGTGCCATCGGATCGGAGAATCCGAACACCGGGGAGCTGTTTTTT
CDR3: CAIGSENPNTGELFF

J: TRBJ2-2
size: -
V: TRBV27
D: TRBD1
length: 16
DNA: TGTGCCAGCAGTTCTCCAGGGGGACCGAACACCGGGGAGCTGTTTTTT
CDR3: CASSSPGGPNTGELFF

J: TRBJ1-2
size: few
V: TRBV5-1
D: TRBD1
length: 15
DNA: TGCGCCAGCAGCTTCGCCCGGACAGGCTCCTATGGCTACACCTTC
CDR3: CASSFARTGSYGYTF

J: TRBJ2-2
size: -
V: TRBV10-3
D: -
length: 15
DNA: TGTGCCATCAGTGATCCCCCGGACGGCACCGGGGAGCTGTTTTTT
CDR3: CAISDPPDGTGELFF

J: TRBJ2-7
size: once
V: TRBV9
D: -
length: 13
DNA: TGTGCCAGCAGCGTAGTGCCGGGGGACGAGCAGTACTTC
CDR3: CASSVVPGDEQYF

J: TRBJ2-1
size: -
V: TRBV4-2
D: TRBD1
length: 13
DNA: TGTGCCGCCGGGACAGGGAATAGCGGTGAGCAGTTCTTC
CDR3: CAAGTGNSGEQFF

J: TRBJ1-2
size: -
V: TRBV29-1
D: -
length: 10
DNA: TGCAGCGATGAGACGAATGGCTACACCTTC
CDR3: CSDETNGYTF

J: TRBJ2-7
size: -
V: TRBV6-6
D: -
length: 14
DNA: TGTGCCAGCAGTTACTCTGGGGGTTACTACGAGCAGTACTTC
CDR3: CASSYSGGYYEQYF

J: TRBJ2-5
size: -
V: TRBV7-9
D: TRBD1
length: 15
DNA: TGTGCCAGCAGCTTAGGGGACAGCCAACGGGAGACCCAGTACTTC
CDR3: CASSLGDSQRETQYF

J: TRBJ1-1
size: few
V: TRBV19
D: -
length: 14
DNA: TGTGCCAGTTGGGAGGGTGGCTGGAGCACTGAAGCTTTCTTT
CDR3: CASWEGGWSTEAFF

J: TRBJ2-1
size: -
V: TRBV27
D: TRBD2
length: 19
DNA: TGTGCCAGCAGTTCCGGGGGCGTAGCGGGAGTATCGATCTACAATGAGCAGTTCTTC
CDR3: CASSSGGVAGVSIYNEQFF

J: TRBJ2-1
size: -
V: TRBV15
D: TRBD1
length: 15
DNA: TGTGCCACCAGCATCGACCGGGACAGGGCCAATGAGCAGTTCTTC
CDR3: CATSIDRDRANEQFF

J: TRBJ2-1
size: -
V: TRBV18
D: -
length: 17
DNA: TGTGCCAGCTCGGACGGGGCGGGGCGGCTTCTTTACAATGAGCAGTTCTTC
CDR3: CASSDGAGRLLYNEQFF

J: TRBJ2-7
size: -
V: TRBV29-1
D: -
length: 11
DNA: TGCAGCGTGTCGACAGGATACGAGCAGTACTTC
CDR3: CSVSTGYEQYF

J: TRBJ2-3
size: -
V: TRBV6-5
D: -
length: 14
DNA: TGTGCCAGCAGTTACTCGGGACTCTGGGATACGCAGTATTTT
CDR3: CASSYSGLWDTQYF

J: TRBJ2-7
size: -
V: TRBV14
D: -
length: 14
DNA: TGTGCCAGCAGCCAAGGGCCCAGGACGGGGGAGCAGTACTTC
CDR3: CASSQGPRTGEQYF

J: TRBJ2-7
size: -
V: TRBV5-1
D: -
length: 13
DNA: TGCGCCAGCAGCTTTGGAGGGTCCTACGAGCAGTACTTC
CDR3: CASSFGGSYEQYF

J: TRBJ1-4
size: -
V: TRBV2
D: -
length: 16
DNA: TGTGCCAGCAGTGACCATCCGGACGTCGTCTATGAAAAACTGTTTTTT
CDR3: CASSDHPDVVYEKLFF

J: TRBJ1-1
size: -
V: TRBV7-9
D: -
length: 16
DNA: TGTGCCAGCAGCTTGCTGGGCGGAGCGATAGGCACTGAAGCTTTCTTT
CDR3: CASSLLGGAIGTEAFF

J: TRBJ1-1
size: -
V: TRBV7-9
D: TRBD1
length: 16
DNA: TGTGCCAGCAGCTTCTCAGGTGTCCCAGGGGGCACTGAAGCTTTCTTT
CDR3: CASSFSGVPGGTEAFF

J: TRBJ2-7
size: -
V: TRBV11-2
D: TRBD2
length: 14
DNA: TGTGCCAGCCACAGCGGGAGGGCCTCCTACGAGCAGTACTTC
CDR3: CASHSGRASYEQYF

J: TRBJ1-1
size: -
V: TRBV6-5
D: -
length: 14
DNA: TGTGCCAGCAGTTACTCAGGGGCCGGCACTGAAGCTTTCTTT
CDR3: CASSYSGAGTEAFF

J: TRBJ2-1
size: -
V: TRBV20-1
D: -
length: 11
DNA: TGCAGCGGCCGACCCCTGAATGAGCAGTTCTTC
CDR3: CSGRPLNEQFF

J: TRBJ1-3
size: -
V: TRBV14
D: -
length: 16
DNA: TGTGCCAGCAGCCAGGGGACCAGGACAGCGGGAAACACCATATATTTT
CDR3: CASSQGTRTAGNTIYF

J: TRBJ2-5
size: -
V: TRBV2
D: TRBD2
length: 14
DNA: TGTGCCAGCAGACCTCCGGGACTAGAGGTGACCCAGTACTTC
CDR3: CASRPPGLEVTQYF

J: TRBJ2-3
size: -
V: TRBV18
D: -
length: 17
DNA: TGTGCCAGCTCACCAAAGTTGTCGCAGGGTCGGCCAGATACGCAGTATTTT
CDR3: CASSPKLSQGRPDTQYF

J: TRBJ2-5
size: -
V: TRBV27
D: -
length: 15
DNA: TGTGCCAGCAGTTTCTTTAGGGGCTTACAAGAGACCCAGTACTTC
CDR3: CASSFFRGLQETQYF

J: TRBJ2-7
size: -
V: TRBV5-1
D: -
length: 12
DNA: TGCGCCAGCAGCTTGGAGGGTATCGAGCAGTACTTC
CDR3: CASSLEGIEQYF

J: TRBJ2-1
size: -
V: TRBV7-9
D: -
length: 17
DNA: TGTGCCAGCAGGAAAGCCCTATGGGGGGCTGACTACAATGAGCAGTTCTTC
CDR3: CASRKALWGADYNEQFF

J: TRBJ1-5
size: -
V: TRBV19
D: -
length: 14
DNA: TGTGCCAGTAAGGTTAGGGATAGCAATCAGCCCCAGCATTTT
CDR3: CASKVRDSNQPQHF

J: TRBJ1-1
size: -
V: TRBV25-1
D: -
length: 12
DNA: TGTGCCAGCAGAGAGGCGAACACTGAAGCTTTCTTT
CDR3: CASREANTEAFF